These T cell receptor beta chains were read from a single sample in a study of cytomegalovirus exposure and HLA in healthy donors. Libraries were prepared by immunoSEQ multiplex PCR; TCRdb keeps only in-frame clonotypes and omits some of them. The sample shows 150,000 to 200,000 clones, 84% of them seen only once. Source material: PBMCs. These receptors originate from a woman in her twenties or thirties in good health and CMV-seropositive. CDR3s include the opening cysteine and the closing phenylalanine or tryptophan. The D gene is left open where the match is weak. Size tells how often a clone was seen (once, few, many) or the class of an expanded clone, and some rows leave it out.

D: TRBD1
size: .
V: TRBV7-9
J: TRBJ1-2
CDR3: CASNYRDRGLKGGYTF
DNA: TGTGCCAGCAACTACCGGGACAGGGGCTTGAAGGGTGGCTACACCTTC

D: TRBD1
size: .
V: TRBV19
J: TRBJ1-1
CDR3: CASSPLTGGYTEAFF
DNA: TGTGCCAGTAGTCCATTGACAGGGGGTTACACTGAAGCTTTCTTT

D: TRBD1
size: .
V: TRBV9
J: TRBJ2-1
CDR3: CASSASSGRGHEQFF
DNA: TGTGCCAGCAGCGCTAGTAGCGGCAGGGGGCATGAGCAGTTCTTC

D: .
size: .
V: TRBV5-1
J: TRBJ2-5
CDR3: CASSHEVQETQYF
DNA: TGCGCCAGCAGCCATGAGGTCCAAGAGACCCAGTACTTC

D: .
size: .
V: TRBV19
J: TRBJ1-5
CDR3: CASSLTNQPQHF
DNA: TGTGCCAGTAGTCTAACCAATCAGCCCCAGCATTTT

D: .
size: .
V: TRBV5-1
J: TRBJ2-3
CDR3: CASSLGGTGSTDTQYF
DNA: TGCGCCAGCAGCTTGGGTGGGACTGGGAGCACAGATACGCAGTATTTT

D: TRBD2
size: .
V: TRBV6-1
J: TRBJ2-7
CDR3: CASSVLLGTSGNEQYF
DNA: TGTGCCAGCAGTGTACTCTTGGGGACTAGCGGGAACGAGCAGTACTTC

D: TRBD2
size: .
V: TRBV29-1
J: TRBJ2-1
CDR3: CSVERGSGRFNEQFF
DNA: TGCAGCGTTGAACGTGGTAGCGGGAGGTTCAATGAGCAGTTCTTC

D: TRBD2
size: .
V: TRBV28
J: TRBJ2-2
CDR3: CASSPGLAVANTGELFF
DNA: TGTGCCAGCAGCCCGGGACTAGCGGTCGCGAACACCGGGGAGCTGTTTTTT

D: TRBD1
size: .
V: TRBV7-9
J: TRBJ1-5
CDR3: CASSLSDRGPQHF
DNA: TGTGCCAGCAGCTTATCTGACAGGGGGCCCCAGCATTTT

D: TRBD2
size: once
V: TRBV27
J: TRBJ2-1
CDR3: CASSLELRTSGWDEQFF
DNA: TGTGCCAGCAGTTTAGAGCTAAGAACTAGCGGGTGGGATGAGCAGTTCTTC

D: TRBD1
size: .
V: TRBV18
J: TRBJ2-5
CDR3: CASSTTGRETQYF
DNA: TGTGCCAGCTCGACGACAGGGCGGGAGACCCAGTACTTC

D: TRBD1
size: .
V: TRBV2
J: TRBJ2-3
CDR3: CASLEGGQDYSTDTQYF
DNA: TGTGCCAGCCTTGAGGGGGGACAGGACTATAGCACAGATACGCAGTATTTT

D: TRBD2
size: .
V: TRBV5-4
J: TRBJ2-1
CDR3: CASSPLAGVGIEQFF
DNA: TGTGCCAGCAGCCCTTTAGCGGGAGTTGGGATTGAGCAGTTCTTC

D: TRBD1
size: .
V: TRBV5-3
J: TRBJ1-5
CDR3: CARSLRRWDRGLVMWAQHF
DNA: TGTGCCAGAAGCTTGAGGAGGTGGGACAGGGGACTCGTAATGTGGGCCCAGCATTTT

D: TRBD1
size: .
V: TRBV29-1
J: TRBJ2-4
CDR3: CSVEDRGSSKNIQYF
DNA: TGCAGCGTTGAGGACAGGGGGTCATCCAAAAACATTCAGTACTTC

D: TRBD2
size: .
V: TRBV27
J: TRBJ2-7
CDR3: CASRIRSSGSFSHEQYF
DNA: TGTGCCAGCAGAATCCGATCTAGCGGGAGTTTCTCCCACGAGCAGTACTTC

D: .
size: .
V: TRBV5-1
J: TRBJ2-3
CDR3: CASSLATSSTDTQYF
DNA: TGCGCCAGCAGCTTAGCAACGTCTAGCACAGATACGCAGTATTTT

D: .
size: few
V: TRBV11-2
J: TRBJ1-1
CDR3: CASSLTNIEAFF
DNA: TGTGCCAGCAGCTTAACCAACATTGAAGCTTTCTTT

D: TRBD2
size: once
V: TRBV14
J: TRBJ2-7
CDR3: CASSQEGLAGVYEQYF
DNA: TGTGCCAGCAGCCAAGAGGGGCTAGCGGGAGTTTACGAGCAGTACTTC

D: .
size: .
V: TRBV6-5
J: TRBJ1-1
CDR3: CASSQPGRTTEAFF
DNA: TGTGCCAGCAGTCAACCGGGAAGGACTACTGAAGCTTTCTTT

D: TRBD1
size: once
V: TRBV2
J: TRBJ2-1
CDR3: CASSGGTGTYNEQFF
DNA: TGTGCCAGCAGTGGGGGGACAGGGACCTACAATGAGCAGTTCTTC

D: .
size: .
V: TRBV28
J: TRBJ2-7
CDR3: CASRNYYEQYF
DNA: TGTGCCAGCCGGAACTACTACGAGCAGTACTTC

D: .
size: .
V: TRBV7-2
J: TRBJ2-2
CDR3: CASSKERAIGELFF
DNA: TGTGCCAGCAGCAAAGAGCGGGCGATCGGGGAGCTGTTTTTT